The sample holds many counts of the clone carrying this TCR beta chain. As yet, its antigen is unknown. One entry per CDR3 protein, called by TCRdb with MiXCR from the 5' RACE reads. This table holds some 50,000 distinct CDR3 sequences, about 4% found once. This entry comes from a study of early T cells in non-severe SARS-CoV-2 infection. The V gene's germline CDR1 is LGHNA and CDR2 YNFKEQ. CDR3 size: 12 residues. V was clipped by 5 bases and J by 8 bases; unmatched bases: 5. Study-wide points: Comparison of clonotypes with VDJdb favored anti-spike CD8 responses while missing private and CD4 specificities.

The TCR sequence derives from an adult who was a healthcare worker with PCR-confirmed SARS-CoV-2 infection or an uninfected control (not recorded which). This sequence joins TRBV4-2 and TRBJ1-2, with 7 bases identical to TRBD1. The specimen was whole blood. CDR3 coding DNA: TGTGCCAGCAGCTTTTACAGGGGCGGCTACACCTTC. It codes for CASSFYRGGYTF.